These T cell receptor beta chains were read from a single sample in a study of blood T cell repertoires in COVID-19. Assay used: immunoSEQ multiplex PCR; TCRdb lists only in-frame clones, some missing. This sample yields tens of thousands of clones, of which 80% to 90% are seen a single time; around 32% belongs to the top ten. The sequenced material came from peripheral blood. These receptors all come from an elderly woman with COVID-19, enrolled during active disease. CDR3s include the opening cysteine and the closing phenylalanine or tryptophan. The D gene is left open where the match is weak. Only some rows state a clone size, as once, few, many or a class for expanded clones.

>16|once|TRBD1|TRBJ2-1|TRBV3-1/TRBV3-2
TGTGCCAGCAGCCCTAGACAGGGGGGCACCTACAATGAGCAGTTCTTC
CASSPRQGGTYNEQFF
>14|-|-|TRBJ1-5|TRBV28
TGTGCCAGCAGTTACCTAACCTCCAATCAGCCCCAGCATTTT
CASSYLTSNQPQHF
>15|few|TRBD1|TRBJ1-2|TRBV11-2
TGTGCCAGCAGCCCCACAGGGGGCGGGTTTTATGGCTACACCTTC
CASSPTGGGFYGYTF
>18|-|TRBD2|TRBJ2-5|TRBV7-2
TGTGCCAGCAGCTTAGCGTATGCTAGCGGGGGGGCCAGGGAGACCCAGTACTTC
CASSLAYASGGARETQYF
>13|-|TRBD1|TRBJ1-1|TRBV6-6
TGTGCCAGCAGGGACAGGCCGGAGACTGAAGCTTTCTTT
CASRDRPETEAFF
>15|-|TRBD2|TRBJ2-1|TRBV20-1
TGCAGTGCTAGTCTGACTAGCGGGAGGGCAAGTGAGCAGTTCTTC
CSASLTSGRASEQFF
>14|-|TRBD1|TRBJ2-5|TRBV10-3
TGTGCCATCAGTGGGACAGGGGGCAGGAAGACCCAGTACTTC
CAISGTGGRKTQYF
>15|-|-|TRBJ1-4|TRBV7-8
TGTGCCAGCAGCTTAGTGGGGGCCCGGGGGGGAAAACTGTTTTTT
CASSLVGARGGKLFF
>15|-|TRBD1|TRBJ1-5|TRBV6-2/TRBV6-3
TGTGCCAGCAGTGCGACAGGGTTAGGCAATCAGCCCCAGCATTTT
CASSATGLGNQPQHF
>12|-|-|TRBJ2-1|TRBV7-9
TGTGCCAGCAGCTTACTAGGAAGTGAGCAGTTCTTC
CASSLLGSEQFF
>13|few|-|TRBJ1-5|TRBV19
TGTGCCAGTAGTATTCTCGTCGATCAGCCCCAGCATTTT
CASSILVDQPQHF
>16|few|TRBD1|TRBJ1-4|TRBV4-2
TGTGCCAGCAGCCAGATCGGGACAGGGGGCAAAGAAAAACTGTTTTTT
CASSQIGTGGKEKLFF
>20|-|-|TRBJ2-1|TRBV12-1
TGTGCCAGCAGCTTAAAACCGGTGGGTAGCGGGAGGAATTCCTACAATGAGCAGTTCTTC
CASSLKPVGSGRNSYNEQFF
>14|once|TRBD2|TRBJ2-5|TRBV6-1
TGTGCCACTAGCGGGATATCAGTCCAGGAGACCCAGTACTTC
CATSGISVQETQYF
>12|-|-|TRBJ2-7|TRBV7-9
TGTGCCAGCAGCCACACCCTAGGCGAGCAGTACTTC
CASSHTLGEQYF